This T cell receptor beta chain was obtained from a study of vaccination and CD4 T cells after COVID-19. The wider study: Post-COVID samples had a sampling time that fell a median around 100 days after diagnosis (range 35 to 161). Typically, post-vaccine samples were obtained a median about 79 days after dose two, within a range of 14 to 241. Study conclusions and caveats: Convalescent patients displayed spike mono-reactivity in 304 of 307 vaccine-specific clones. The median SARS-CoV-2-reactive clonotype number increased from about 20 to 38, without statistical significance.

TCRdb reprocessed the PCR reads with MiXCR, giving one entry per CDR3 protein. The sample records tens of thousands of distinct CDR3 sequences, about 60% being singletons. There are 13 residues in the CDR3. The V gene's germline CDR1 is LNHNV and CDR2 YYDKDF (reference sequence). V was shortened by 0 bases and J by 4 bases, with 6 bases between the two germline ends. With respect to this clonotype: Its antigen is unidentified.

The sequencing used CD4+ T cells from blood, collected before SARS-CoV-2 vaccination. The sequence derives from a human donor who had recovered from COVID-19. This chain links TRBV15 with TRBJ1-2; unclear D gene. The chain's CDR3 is CATSRDRIYGYTF. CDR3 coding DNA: TGTGCCACCAGCAGAGACAGGATCTATGGCTACACCTTC.